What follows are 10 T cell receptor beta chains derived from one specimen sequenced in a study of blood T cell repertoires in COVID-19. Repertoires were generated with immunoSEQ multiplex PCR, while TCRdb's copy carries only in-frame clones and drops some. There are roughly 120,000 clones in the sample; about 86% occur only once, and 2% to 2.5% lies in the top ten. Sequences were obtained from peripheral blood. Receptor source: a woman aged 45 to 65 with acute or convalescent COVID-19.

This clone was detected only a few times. The CDR3 sequence: CASSRKPGQGDGYTF. CDR3 sequence (DNA): TGTGCCAGCAGCCGAAAGCCGGGACAGGGGGATGGCTACACCTTC. The chain recombines TRBV6-5 with TRBJ1-2; 11 bases line up with TRBD1. This CDR3 is 15 amino acids long. Germline values: CDR1 MNHEY, CDR2 SVGAGI. Germline trimming cut 6 bases from V and 6 bases from J; bases unmatched to any gene: 9.

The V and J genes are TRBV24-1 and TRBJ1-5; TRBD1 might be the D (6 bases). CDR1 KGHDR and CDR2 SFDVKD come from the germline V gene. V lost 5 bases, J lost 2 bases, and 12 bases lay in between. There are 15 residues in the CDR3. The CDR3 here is CATSVKGGGNQPQHF. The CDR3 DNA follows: TGTGCCACCAGTGTAAAAGGGGGAGGCAATCAGCCCCAGCATTTT.

DNA of the CDR3: TGTGCCAGCAGCCCCAGGGCGACACCCGGATTTGGAAAACTGTTTTTT. Translating it yields CASSPRATPGFGKLFF. The rearrangement uses TRBV11-2 and TRBJ1-4, with TRBD1 as a possible D gene (5 bases). Trimming cost V 5 bases and J 10 bases, with 23 bases left between them. Per the germline V gene, CDR1 is SGHAT and CDR2 is FQNNGV. The CDR3 contains 16 residues.

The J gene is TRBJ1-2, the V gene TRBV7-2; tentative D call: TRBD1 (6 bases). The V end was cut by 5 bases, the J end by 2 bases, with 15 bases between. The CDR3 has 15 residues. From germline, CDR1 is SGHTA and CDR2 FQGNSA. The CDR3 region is CASSLRSGDNYGYTF. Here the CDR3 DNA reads TGTGCCAGCAGCCTCCGGTCAGGGGACAACTATGGCTACACCTTC. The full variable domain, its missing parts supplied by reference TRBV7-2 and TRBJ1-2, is GAGVSQSPSNKVTEKGKDVELRCDPISGHTALYWYRQSLGQGLEFLIYFQGNSAPDKSGLPSDRFSAERTGGSVSTLTIQRTQQEDSAVYLCASSLRSGDNYGYTFGSGTRLTVV.

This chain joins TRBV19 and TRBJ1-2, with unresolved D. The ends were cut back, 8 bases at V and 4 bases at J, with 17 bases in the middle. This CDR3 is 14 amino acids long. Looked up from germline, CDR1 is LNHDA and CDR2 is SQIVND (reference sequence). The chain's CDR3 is CASAPTQVIYGYTF. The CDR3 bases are TGTGCCAGTGCGCCAACCCAGGTTATCTATGGCTACACCTTC.

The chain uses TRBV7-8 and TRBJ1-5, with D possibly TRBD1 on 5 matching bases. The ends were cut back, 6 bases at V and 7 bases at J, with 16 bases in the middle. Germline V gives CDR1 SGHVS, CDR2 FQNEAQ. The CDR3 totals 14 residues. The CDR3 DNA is TGTGCCAGCAGACTACGGGGGGTCGGACAGCCCCAGCATTTT. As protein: CASRLRGVGQPQHF.

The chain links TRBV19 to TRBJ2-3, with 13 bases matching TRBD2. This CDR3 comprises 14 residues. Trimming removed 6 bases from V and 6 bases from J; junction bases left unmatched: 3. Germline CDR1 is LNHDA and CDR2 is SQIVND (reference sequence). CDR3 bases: TGTGCCAGTAGCGGACTAGCGGGGGTTGATACGCAGTATTTT. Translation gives CASSGLAGVDTQYF.

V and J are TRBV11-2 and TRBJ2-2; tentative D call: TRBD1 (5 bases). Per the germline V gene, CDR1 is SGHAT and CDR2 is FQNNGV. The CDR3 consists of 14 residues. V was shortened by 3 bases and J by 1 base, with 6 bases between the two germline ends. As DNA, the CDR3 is TGTGCCAGCAGCTTCAGGGTGAACACCGGGGAGCTGTTTTTT. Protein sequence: CASSFRVNTGELFF.

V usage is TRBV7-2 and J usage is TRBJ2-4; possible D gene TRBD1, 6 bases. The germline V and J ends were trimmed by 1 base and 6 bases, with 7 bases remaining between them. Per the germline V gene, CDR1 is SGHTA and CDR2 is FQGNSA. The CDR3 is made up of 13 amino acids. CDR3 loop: CASSLDRVNIQYF. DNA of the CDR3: TGTGCCAGCAGCTTAGACAGGGTAAACATTCAGTACTTC.

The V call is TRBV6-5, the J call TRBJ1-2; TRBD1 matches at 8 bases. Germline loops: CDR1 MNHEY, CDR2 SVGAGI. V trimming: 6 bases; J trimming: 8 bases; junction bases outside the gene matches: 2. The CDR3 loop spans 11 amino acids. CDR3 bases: TGTGCCAGCAGGACAGGGGAAGGCTACACCTTC. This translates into CASRTGEGYTF.